Listed below are T cell receptor beta chains from one sample, sequenced in a study of cytomegalovirus exposure and HLA in healthy donors. Measured with immunoSEQ multiplex PCR; TCRdb has only the in-frame clones, and not every one. The sample consists of about 87,000 clones, roughly 70% of them appearing once. Sequencing input: PBMCs. The receptors were sampled from a man aged 25-40 years in good health and CMV-seropositive. Both conserved end residues are part of each CDR3. D genes are given only for firm matches. The size entry is marked missing in some rows and otherwise reads once, few, many or a size class.

d_call,j_call,v_call,clone_size,cdr3_nt,cdr3_aa
NA,TRBJ1-5,TRBV4-3,NA,TGCGCCAGCAGCCGCCTCACAGGCGCGGATGAGCCCCAGCATTTT,CASSRLTGADEPQHF
NA,TRBJ1-1,TRBV10-3,NA,TGTGCCATCAGTGAGTCCCCGGGGGACACTGAAGCTTTCTTT,CAISESPGDTEAFF
TRBD1,TRBJ1-1,TRBV10-3,once,TGTGCCATAGGGGGACAGGGAAGGGTAAACACTGAAGCTTTCTTT,CAIGGQGRVNTEAFF
TRBD1,TRBJ1-5,TRBV10-3,NA,TGTGCCATCAGTGAGCCTGCAGGGGGCGAATATCAGCCCCAGAATTTT,CAISEPAGGEYQPQNF
TRBD1,TRBJ1-1,TRBV5-1,NA,TGCGCCAGCAGCTTGTCCGGGACAGGGGCGAAGAACACTGAAGCTTTCTTT,CASSLSGTGAKNTEAFF
TRBD2,TRBJ2-1,TRBV9,NA,TGTGCCAGCAGCGTAGGTAGCGGGGGCCTCACGAGCTACAATGAGCAGTTCTTC,CASSVGSGGLTSYNEQFF
TRBD1,TRBJ1-1,TRBV7-2,NA,TGTGCCAGCAGCCAACCAGGGGGACAGAACACTGAAGCTTTCTTT,CASSQPGGQNTEAFF
TRBD2,TRBJ2-7,TRBV30,few,TGTGCCTGGAGTTCCCTGGGACTAGCGGGAGAGGACGAGCAGTACTTC,CAWSSLGLAGEDEQYF
TRBD2,TRBJ2-3,TRBV19,NA,TGTGCCAGTAGTACGACCGGGACTAGCGAAAATACGCAGTATTTT,CASSTTGTSENTQYF
NA,TRBJ2-5,TRBV5-1,NA,TGCGCCAGCAGCTTGGAGGCCCCGGCGGGGACCCAGTACTTC,CASSLEAPAGTQYF
TRBD2,TRBJ2-3,TRBV7-2,NA,TGTGCCAGCAGCCTGGAGACCGTACTAGGGAGGGCAGATACGCAGTATTTT,CASSLETVLGRADTQYF
TRBD1,TRBJ2-7,TRBV29-1,NA,TGCAGCGTCCCCTCCGGGACAGGGGCATATCCCCTCGAGCAGTACTTC,CSVPSGTGAYPLEQYF
NA,TRBJ2-5,TRBV7-7,NA,TGTGCCAGCAGCGTGGGCCCCCATAAGTACTTC,CASSVGPHKYF
NA,TRBJ2-7,TRBV10-3,NA,TGTGCCATCAGTAGGGAGGGGGTAGGTGAGCAGTACTTC,CAISREGVGEQYF
NA,TRBJ1-2,TRBV12-5,NA,TGTGCTAGTGGTATACAGGGCTCTCTCGGCTACACCTTC,CASGIQGSLGYTF
NA,TRBJ2-6,TRBV28,NA,TGTGCCAGCAGTCACACAAACTCTGGGGCCAACGTCCTGACTTTC,CASSHTNSGANVLTF
TRBD1,TRBJ1-2,TRBV7-3,NA,TGTGCCAGCAGCTTAAGTTCAGGGGGCGCCTATGGCTACACCTTC,CASSLSSGGAYGYTF
NA,TRBJ2-5,TRBV5-1,NA,TGCGCCAGCAGCTTGGCCCGTTTCGGGGAAGAGACCCAGTACTTC,CASSLARFGEETQYF
TRBD1,TRBJ1-4,TRBV4-2,NA,TGTGCCAGCAGTAACGACAGGGGGGATGAAAAACTGTTTTTT,CASSNDRGDEKLFF
NA,TRBJ1-4,TRBV7-9,few,TGTGCCAGCAGCCGTGATGAAAAACTGTTTTTT,CASSRDEKLFF
NA,TRBJ2-7,TRBV5-8,NA,TGTGCCAGCAGCTTGGCCGTCAGGGGGGCCGAGCAGTACTTC,CASSLAVRGAEQYF
TRBD2,TRBJ2-3,TRBV6-5,few,TGTGCCAGCAGTTATGGGAAAGCGGGGGGAGCAGATACGCAGTATTTT,CASSYGKAGGADTQYF
NA,TRBJ2-1,TRBV6-6,once,TGTGCCAGCAGACCACTCTCTAGGAGCTCCTACAATGAGCAGTTCTTC,CASRPLSRSSYNEQFF
TRBD2,TRBJ2-3,TRBV4-1,NA,TGCGCCAGCAGCCACGCGCTAGCGGGAAGCACAGATACGCAGTATTTT,CASSHALAGSTDTQYF
NA,TRBJ2-1,TRBV7-9,few,TGTGCCAGCAGCTTAGGTCAGCCGGGATCAGACCTCTCCTACAATGAGCAGTTCTTC,CASSLGQPGSDLSYNEQFF
TRBD1,TRBJ2-3,TRBV27,NA,TGTGCCAGCAGCTCCGTCCGGGACAGGGGTGGCACAGATACGCAGTATTTT,CASSSVRDRGGTDTQYF
TRBD2,TRBJ2-3,TRBV7-9,NA,TGTGCCAGCAGTCCCGGACTAGCGGGAGGGCCTGATTTT,CASSPGLAGGPDF
NA,TRBJ1-1,TRBV25-1,NA,TGTGCCAGCAGTGTCCGGAACACTGAAGCTTTCTTT,CASSVRNTEAFF
TRBD1,TRBJ2-7,TRBV15,NA,TGTGCCACCAGCACACCCGGGACAGGGGCCTACGAGCAGTACTTC,CATSTPGTGAYEQYF
NA,TRBJ2-5,TRBV18,NA,TGTGCCAGCTCCCTCCAAGAGACCCAGTACTTC,CASSLQETQYF
NA,TRBJ1-3,TRBV7-8,NA,TGTGCCAGCAGCTCCCTGGTGGGAGCTGGAAACACCATATATTTT,CASSSLVGAGNTIYF
NA,TRBJ1-1,TRBV19,few,TGTGCCAGTAGAAAGACGGGAATGGGAAACACTGAAGCTTTCTTT,CASRKTGMGNTEAFF
NA,TRBJ1-1,TRBV9,NA,TGTGCCAGCAGCGTAGAGGGGGGGGGAGCTGAAGCTTTCTTT,CASSVEGGGAEAFF
NA,TRBJ2-3,TRBV13,few,TGTGCCAGCAGCTCCCTGCGTCCTTCTGTTGCAGATACGCAGTATTTT,CASSSLRPSVADTQYF
NA,TRBJ1-2,TRBV2,NA,TGTGCCAGCAGTGCGTCAGGGATAAACTATGGCTACACCTTC,CASSASGINYGYTF
TRBD1,TRBJ2-5,TRBV4-3,NA,TGCGCCAGCAGCGCCGGGACAGCTCCAGGGAAGACCCAGTACTTC,CASSAGTAPGKTQYF
NA,TRBJ2-7,TRBV19,NA,TGTGCCAGTAGTTGGGGGACTCCTATCAGCTCCTACGAGCAGTACTTC,CASSWGTPISSYEQYF
NA,TRBJ2-1,TRBV29-1,NA,TGCAGCTCGGGGGACCACCACTCCTACAATGAGCAGTTCTTC,CSSGDHHSYNEQFF
NA,TRBJ1-2,TRBV28,once,TGTGCCAGCAGTATTCCCGGGGACATAACCCAACCTGCTAACTATGGCTACACCTTC,CASSIPGDITQPANYGYTF
TRBD1,TRBJ1-2,TRBV18,NA,TGTGCCAGCTCAGAGACAGGGGGCCATGGCTACACCTTC,CASSETGGHGYTF
NA,TRBJ1-3,TRBV4-3,NA,TGCGCCAGCAGCTCCTTGGTTGGAGTTCTCAACACCATATATTTT,CASSSLVGVLNTIYF
TRBD1,TRBJ2-7,TRBV28,NA,TGTGCCAGCAGGGAGGGACAGGTCTACGAGCAGTACTTC,CASREGQVYEQYF
NA,TRBJ1-6,TRBV6-6,few,TGTGCCAGCAGTTCCTGGACAGAAAGTAATTCACCCCTCCACTTT,CASSSWTESNSPLHF
TRBD2,TRBJ2-1,TRBV7-9,NA,TGTGCCAGCAGCTTAGTTGACGGGAGGGCATCCTACAATGAGCAGTTCTTC,CASSLVDGRASYNEQFF
TRBD1,TRBJ1-3,TRBV12-5,few,TGTGCTAGTGGTGTACAGGGGGCCAACACCATATATTTT,CASGVQGANTIYF
NA,TRBJ1-2,TRBV25-1,few,TGTGCCAGCAGTTTGCCGGGATATGGCTACACCTTC,CASSLPGYGYTF
TRBD2,TRBJ2-2,TRBV19,few,TGTGCCAGTAGCAAGACTAGCGAGGACACCGGGGAGCTGTTTTTT,CASSKTSEDTGELFF
TRBD1,TRBJ2-7,TRBV7-9,once,TGTGCCAGCAGCTGGGGACAGGTATCCTACGAGCAGTACTTC,CASSWGQVSYEQYF
TRBD1,TRBJ2-5,TRBV6-5,NA,TGTGCCAGCAGTTACTCGCTGAACAGGGGACAAGAGACCCAGTACTTC,CASSYSLNRGQETQYF
TRBD1,TRBJ1-2,TRBV27,NA,TGTGCCAGCAGTTTAGACAACAGGGGATCTCCCTATGGCTACACCTTC,CASSLDNRGSPYGYTF